This entry lists 29 T cell receptor beta chains sequenced from one sample in a study of T cells in pancreatic ductal adenocarcinoma (dated by TCRdb to about 2017). The pancreatic ductal adenocarcinoma patients who were selected had gone through surgery without receiving any neoadjuvant therapy. The library relied on the immunoSEQ multiplex PCR assay. TCRdb obtained this table from immuneACCESS and retained in-frame rearrangements with V and J assigned. These tables miss some clones; where compared with another copy, unresolved V genes account for less than half of the shortfall, and the remainder is unexplained. The sample yields roughly 16,000 clones; around nine tenths were counted once. Clones ranked in the top ten supply approximately 1% of the sample. Source material: PBMCs. Receptors were obtained from a human donor with pancreatic ductal adenocarcinoma.

The chain has TRBV4-3 and TRBJ2-1; TRBD2 aligns across 9 bases. Trimming took 1 base from V and 5 from J; bases not matched to a gene: 6. The CDR3 sequence is 16 residues long. Germline V gene data show CDR1 as LGHNA and CDR2 as YSLEER. The DNA of the CDR3 is TGCGCCAGCAGCCAAGGGTTGTCTAGCGGGGACAATGAGCAGTTCTTC. As protein: CASSQGLSSGDNEQFF.

The chain employs TRBV7-9 and TRBJ1-4; 9 bases map to TRBD1. Looked up from germline, CDR1 is SEHNR and CDR2 is FQNEAQ (reference sequence). The V segment lost 7 bases and the J segment 7 bases; nucleotides outside the gene matches: 7. This CDR3 region has 14 residues. The chain's CDR3 is CASTRTGDTEKLFF. In nucleotides, the CDR3 is TGTGCCAGCACCAGGACAGGGGATACTGAAAAACTGTTTTTT.

The chain employs TRBV2 and TRBJ2-5, with D perhaps TRBD2 (7 bases). There are 13 residues in the CDR3. V dropped 5 bases and J dropped 4 bases, with 11 bases sitting between them. The germline gives CDR1 SNHLY, CDR2 FYNNEI. CDR3 protein: CASSRGGLETQYF. As DNA, the CDR3 is TGTGCCAGCAGTAGGGGGGGCCTAGAGACCCAGTACTTC.

This chain joins TRBV7-8 and TRBJ1-2, with 7 bases matching TRBD1. This CDR3 has 14 residues. Germline CDR1 reads SGHVS; CDR2 reads FQNEAQ. J lost 5 bases, V lost 5 bases, and 8 bases had no gene match. The CDR3 here is CASSRLGQNYGYTF. The CDR3 DNA is TGTGCCAGCAGCCGTCTGGGACAGAATTATGGCTACACCTTC.

This clone has only one observation. This CDR3 reads CASSSGKGSNQPQHF. CDR3 nucleotides: TGTGCCAGTAGTTCAGGGAAGGGGAGCAATCAGCCCCAGCATTTT. This chain links TRBV19 with TRBJ1-5; D perhaps matches TRBD1 (5 bases). This CDR3 is built from 15 residues. CDR1 and CDR2 (germline): LNHDA, SQIVND (reference sequence). V lost 5 bases and J 1 base, leaving 12 bases between the germline ends.

Note on this clone: Other DNA variants within this sample encode the same CDR3. CDR3 nucleotide sequence: TGTGCCAGCAAAAACGGACTTGACACCGGGGAGCTGTTTTTT. Amino acids: CASKNGLDTGELFF. The rearrangement joins TRBV28 to TRBJ2-2, with TRBD2 as a possible D gene (5 bases). The germline CDR1 and CDR2 sequences are MDHEN and SYDVKM. This CDR3 has 14 amino acids. The V end was cut by 7 bases, the J end by 3 bases, with 12 bases between.

The chain joins TRBV29-1 to TRBJ1-5; 8 bases agree with TRBD1. The CDR3 has 12 residues. Trimming cost V 4 bases and J 4 bases; bases outside gene matches: 0. The germline V gene has CDR1 SQVTM and CDR2 ANQGSEA. CDR3 nucleotides: TGCAGCGTTGGGACAGGGAATCAGCCCCAGCATTTT. Translating gives CSVGTGNQPQHF.

This chain uses TRBV7-2 with TRBJ2-5; D is possibly TRBD2 (5 bases). V was clipped by 4 bases and J by 1 base, with 13 bases between them. The germline V gene has CDR1 SGHTA and CDR2 FQGNSA. This CDR3 comprises 15 residues. Here the CDR3 reads CASSYDGGSQETQYF. In DNA, the CDR3 is TGTGCCAGCAGCTACGACGGTGGGAGCCAAGAGACCCAGTACTTC.

This rearrangement joins TRBV5-4 to TRBJ1-2; no definite D call. The CDR3 extends over 13 amino acids. The V gene's germline CDR1 is SGHNT and CDR2 YYREEE (reference sequence). V lost 5 bases, J lost 3 bases, and 11 bases lay in between. The CDR3 region is CASSRDEDYGYTF. The CDR3 DNA is TGTGCCAGCAGTCGTGATGAGGACTATGGCTACACCTTC.

The rearrangement uses TRBV6-5 and TRBJ1-1; D ambiguous. V was clipped by 5 bases and J by 3 bases, with 16 bases between them. Germline V lookup: CDR1 MNHEY, CDR2 SVGAGI. The CDR3 sequence is 15 residues long. The CDR3 nucleotides are TGTGCCAGCAGTCCCGGACTGGTTCCGCACACTGAAGCTTTCTTT. Protein: CASSPGLVPHTEAFF.

The chain carries TRBV27 and TRBJ1-1; 8 positions agree with TRBD1. The CDR3 is 14 residues long. The V gene end was trimmed by 3 bases and the J gene end by 5 bases; junction bases not matched to a gene: 5. Germline V gene sequence: CDR1 MNHEY, CDR2 SMNVEV (reference sequence). The CDR3 reads CASSFTQGATEAFF. The CDR3 region has the DNA TGTGCCAGCAGTTTCACCCAGGGGGCAACTGAAGCTTTCTTT.

The chain carries TRBV4-1 and TRBJ2-3; 9 bases map to TRBD2. Germline trimming cut 2 bases from V and 2 bases from J; bases unmatched to any gene: 5. The CDR3 spans 16 residues. CDR1 is MGHRA, CDR2 YSYEKL, per germline. The CDR3 here is CASSQRLAVLTDTQYF. DNA of the CDR3: TGCGCCAGCAGCCAAAGACTAGCGGTCCTCACAGATACGCAGTATTTT.

V is TRBV5-1 and J is TRBJ2-7; TRBD1 matches 8 bases. The J segment lost 3 bases and the V segment lost 4 bases, leaving 9 bases of the junction unmatched. The CDR3 runs to 15 residues. In germline, CDR1 is SGHRS, CDR2 YFSETQ. CDR3 loop: CASSTAGGDYYEQYF. CDR3 DNA sequence: TGCGCCAGCAGCACCGCAGGGGGCGATTACTACGAGCAGTACTTC. Full variable domain (rest looked up from reference TRBV5-1 and TRBJ2-7): KAGVTQTPRYLIKTRGQQVTLSCSPISGHRSVSWYQQTPGQGLQFLFEYFSETQRNKGNFPGRFSGRQFSNSRSEMNVSTLELGDSALYLCASSTAGGDYYEQYFGPGTRLTVT.

The rearrangement joins TRBV5-4 to TRBJ2-7; TRBD1 is a possible D gene (6 bases). Trimming stripped 1 base from V and 4 bases from J, with 15 bases between. This CDR3 comprises 15 residues. CDR1 and CDR2 (germline): SGHNT, YYREEE (reference sequence). This CDR3 reads CASSLQGTPPYEQYF. CDR3 bases: TGTGCCAGCAGCTTGCAGGGGACACCGCCATACGAGCAGTACTTC.

The V and J genes are TRBV9 and TRBJ1-6; D remains ambiguous. CDR1 and CDR2 (germline): SGDLS, YYNGEE. This CDR3 contains 15 residues. Trimming removed 0 bases from V and 3 bases from J, with 7 bases in between. The CDR3 sequence: CASSVAGNYNSPLHF. CDR3 DNA sequence: TGTGCCAGCAGCGTAGCGGGGAACTATAATTCACCCCTCCACTTT.

The J gene is TRBJ1-1, the V gene TRBV11-3; 7 bases are a match to TRBD1. Germline loops: CDR1 SGHNT, CDR2 YENEEA. J was trimmed by 8 bases and V by 1 base; bases with no gene match: 7. The CDR3 extends over 14 amino acids. The CDR3: CASSLGDRSFEAFF. The CDR3 nucleotides are TGTGCCAGCAGCTTAGGGGACAGAAGCTTCGAAGCTTTCTTT.

The rearrangement links TRBV5-1 to TRBJ2-1, with 10 bases that match TRBD1. The CDR3 is 16 residues long. The V gene's germline CDR1 is SGHRS and CDR2 YFSETQ. V lost 4 bases, J lost 4 bases, and 8 bases stayed unmatched. The CDR3 spells CASSGGQGPRYNEQFF. DNA for the CDR3: TGCGCCAGCAGCGGGGGACAGGGGCCGAGATACAATGAGCAGTTCTTC.

This sequence joins TRBV28 and TRBJ1-4; D is perhaps TRBD1 (5 bases). V lost 6 bases and J lost 6, with 17 bases in between. The CDR3 consists of 15 residues. Per the germline V gene, CDR1 is MDHEN and CDR2 is SYDVKM. The CDR3 loop reads CASSAGGGIHEKLFF. The CDR3 region has the DNA TGTGCCAGCAGCGCGGGGGGGGGAATCCATGAAAAACTGTTTTTT. The full variable domain, with the rest looked up from reference TRBV28 and TRBJ1-4, is DVKVTQSSRYLVKRTGEKVFLECVQDMDHENMFWYRQDPGLGLRLIYFSYDVKMKEKGDIPEGYSVSREKKERFSLILESASTNQTSMYLCASSAGGGIHEKLFFGSGTQLSVL.

This rearrangement joins TRBV6-5 to TRBJ2-3; 8 positions agree with TRBD2. In germline, CDR1 is MNHEY, CDR2 SVGAGI. The CDR3 spans 16 residues. With V trimmed by 2 bases and J by 6 bases, 10 bases remained unmatched. The CDR3 bases are TGTGCCAGCAGTTACCGCCTCTCAGCGGGGGTTGATACGCAGTATTTT. This translates into CASSYRLSAGVDTQYF.

The J gene is TRBJ2-1, the V gene TRBV5-6; 7 positions agree with TRBD1. Germline assignment: CDR1 SGHDT and CDR2 YYEEEE. The CDR3 runs 15 residues. V lost 2 bases, J lost 2 bases, and 4 bases stayed unmatched. The CDR3 spells CASSFPQGAYNEQFF. The CDR3 DNA is TGTGCCAGCAGCTTCCCCCAGGGGGCCTACAATGAGCAGTTCTTC.

V gene TRBV6-1 combines with J gene TRBJ1-5; perhaps TRBD1 as D (5 bases). This CDR3 spans 15 amino acids. CDR1 and CDR2 (germline): MNHNS, SASEGT. Trimming pared 6 bases from V and 5 bases from J, leaving 17 bases between. CDR3 DNA sequence: TGTGCCAGCAGCGAGGTGGGAGGGGCTTATCAGCCCCAGCATTTT. Residues: CASSEVGGAYQPQHF.

This clone was seen a few times. The chain employs TRBV18 and TRBJ1-1, with TRBD1 identical over 7 bases. The CDR3 covers 16 residues. V was pared by 4 bases and J by 1 base, with 9 bases of the junction left unmatched. The germline CDR1 and CDR2 sequences are KGHSH and LQKENI. The CDR3 region is CASSHTTGWPNTEAFF. The CDR3 nucleotides read TGTGCCAGCTCACATACGACAGGGTGGCCGAACACTGAAGCTTTCTTT.

The genes are TRBV5-1 and TRBJ2-2; TRBD2 matches at 8 bases. The V and J ends lost 3 bases and 3 bases, in that order; junction bases with no gene match: 7. Germline V lookup: CDR1 SGHRS, CDR2 YFSETQ. The CDR3 runs to 16 residues. CDR3: CASSSGVGLDTGELFF. CDR3 in DNA: TGCGCCAGCAGCTCAGGGGTGGGACTAGACACCGGGGAGCTGTTTTTT.

This clone turned up a few times. This sequence joins TRBV4-3 and TRBJ1-2, with 8 bases identical to TRBD1. Germline loops: CDR1 LGHNA, CDR2 YSLEER. V lost 3 bases to trimming and J lost 6 bases; unmatched junction nucleotides: 3. The CDR3 has 13 residues. The CDR3 DNA is TGCGCCAGCAGCCAGGAACAGGGGGATGGCTACACCTTC. Residues: CASSQEQGDGYTF.

The rearrangement joins TRBV9 to TRBJ2-1, with TRBD2 matching 16 bases. Germline CDR1 is SGDLS and CDR2 is YYNGEE. The CDR3 extends over 19 amino acids. With V trimmed by 3 bases and J by 0 bases, 6 bases remained unmatched. CDR3 residues: CASSGGLAGGFLSYNEQFF. CDR3 bases: TGTGCCAGCAGCGGGGGACTAGCGGGGGGGTTCCTCTCCTACAATGAGCAGTTCTTC. Variable domain in full (rest from reference TRBV9 and TRBJ2-1): DSGVTQTPKHLITATGQRVTLRCSPRSGDLSVYWYQQSLDQGLQFLIQYYNGEERAKGNILERFSAQQFPDLHSELNLSSLELGDSALYFCASSGGLAGGFLSYNEQFFGPGTRLTVL.

The chain uses TRBV18 and TRBJ2-1; TRBD2 matches at 9 bases. There are 16 residues in the CDR3. Per germline, CDR1 KGHSH and CDR2 LQKENI. V shed 1 base and J 10 bases; nucleotides not matched to a gene: 11. This CDR3 is CASSPRSGGTPREQFF. The CDR3 DNA reads TGTGCCAGCTCACCACGCAGCGGGGGGACCCCGAGGGAGCAGTTCTTC.

V usage is TRBV5-1 and J usage is TRBJ1-2, with D maybe TRBD1 (6 bases). V was shortened by 4 bases and J by 3 bases, with 10 bases between the two germline ends. The CDR3 runs 13 residues. Germline values: CDR1 SGHRS, CDR2 YFSETQ. As DNA, the CDR3 is TGCGCCAGCAGCCCCGCAGGGGACTATGGCTACACCTTC. Its translation is CASSPAGDYGYTF.

V and J are TRBV5-5 and TRBJ2-2, with no clear D. The V and J ends lost 3 bases and 4 bases respectively, with 7 bases between them. CDR3 length: 13 amino acids. CDR1 is SGHKS, CDR2 YYEKEE, per germline (reference sequence). The CDR3 protein is CASSSVVTGELFF. Written as DNA, the CDR3 is TGTGCCAGCAGCTCTGTCGTCACCGGGGAGCTGTTTTTT.

J is TRBJ2-7 and V is TRBV5-4; 7 positions agree with TRBD2. Trimming took 4 bases from V and 6 from J; bases not matched to a gene: 4. The germline V gene encodes CDR1 SGHNT and CDR2 YYREEE (reference sequence). The CDR3 totals 12 residues. In DNA, the CDR3 is TGTGCCAGCAGCCCAGGGACTACCGAGCAGTACTTC. As protein: CASSPGTTEQYF.